This paragraph reports one T cell receptor beta chain. The data stem from a study of blood T cells in healthy people across ages. The use of a sample-barcoded 5' primer and a J-beta primer mix characterized a second PCR of roughly 7 to 11 cycles. TCRdb analysed the 5' RACE reads with MiXCR anew, one entry per CDR3 protein. The sample lists hundreds of thousands of distinct CDR3 sequences; approximately 26% were seen once. Germline loops: CDR1 MNHNS, CDR2 SASEGT. V was trimmed by 6 bases and J by 0 bases, leaving 12 bases between them. CDR3 length: 15 residues. Separately, the same data were catalogued under a study of T cells of mothers and their children. That study adds: A few mothers and their six children, all healthy Caucasians, donated.

The TCR was taken from a boy aged 2 to 10 in good health. This rearrangement joins TRBV6-1 to TRBJ1-5; D perhaps matches TRBD1 (5 bases). Sequences were obtained from blood. CDR3 nucleotides: TGTGCCAGCAGAACGGGGCACCGTAGCAATCAGCCCCAGCATTTT. It is translated as CASRTGHRSNQPQHF.